This TCR beta chain is drawn from a study of blood T cells in healthy people across ages. General study results and limits: Researchers said unsorted PBMCs prevented a conclusive naive versus antigen-experienced comparison. Older age went with lower TCR beta diversity per million T cells, in a roughly linear way.

The germline V and J ends were trimmed by 5 bases and 7 bases, with 17 bases remaining between them. Germline V gene data show CDR1 as SEHNR and CDR2 as FQNEAQ (reference sequence). This CDR3 is built from 14 residues. Regarding this clonotype: Its antigen is not identified.

A second 7 to 11 cycle PCR used barcoded and J-beta primers. Through a template-switch adaptor with 12 random nucleotides, each cDNA molecule received a tag. Any given sample supplied a minimum of 2.5 million CDR3-containing paired-end reads. TCRdb re-called the 5' RACE reads with MiXCR, one entry per CDR3 protein. The sample contains roughly 800,000 distinct CDR3 sequences, about 36% of which appear only once. The receptor comes from a young man in good health. The chain couples TRBV7-9 to TRBJ1-2; D is possibly TRBD1 (5 bases). Sequences were obtained from blood. CDR3 in amino acids: CASSEVEQGGGYTF. As DNA, the CDR3 is TGTGCCAGCAGCGAAGTAGAGCAGGGCGGTGGCTACACCTTC.